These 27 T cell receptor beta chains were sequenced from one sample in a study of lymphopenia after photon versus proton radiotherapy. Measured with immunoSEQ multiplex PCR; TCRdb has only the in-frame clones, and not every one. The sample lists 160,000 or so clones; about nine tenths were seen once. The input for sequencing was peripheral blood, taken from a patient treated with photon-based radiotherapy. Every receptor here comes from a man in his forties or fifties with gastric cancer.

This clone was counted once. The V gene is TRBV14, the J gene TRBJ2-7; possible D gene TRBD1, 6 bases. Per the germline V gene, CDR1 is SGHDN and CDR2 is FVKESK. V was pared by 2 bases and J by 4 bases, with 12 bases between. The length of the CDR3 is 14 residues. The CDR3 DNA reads TGTGCCAGCAGCCAACCGGGACACTCATACGAGCAGTACTTC. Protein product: CASSQPGHSYEQYF.

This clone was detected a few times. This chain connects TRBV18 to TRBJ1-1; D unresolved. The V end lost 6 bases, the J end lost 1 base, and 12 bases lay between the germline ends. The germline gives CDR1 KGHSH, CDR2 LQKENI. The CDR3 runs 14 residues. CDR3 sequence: CASSPNEGNTEAFF. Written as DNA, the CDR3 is TGTGCCAGCTCCCCAAATGAGGGGAACACTGAAGCTTTCTTT. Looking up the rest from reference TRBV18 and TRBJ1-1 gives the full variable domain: NAGVMQNPRHLVRRRGQEARLRCSPMKGHSHVYWYRQLPEEGLKFMVYLQKENIIDESGMPKERFSAEFPKEGPSILRIQQVVRGDSAAYFCASSPNEGNTEAFFGQGTRLTVV.

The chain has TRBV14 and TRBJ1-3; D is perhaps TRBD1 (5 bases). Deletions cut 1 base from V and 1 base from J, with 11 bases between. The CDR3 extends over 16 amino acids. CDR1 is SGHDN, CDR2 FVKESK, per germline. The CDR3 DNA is TGTGCCAGCAGCCAAGGCGGGACCAGATCTGGAAACACCATATATTTT. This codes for CASSQGGTRSGNTIYF.

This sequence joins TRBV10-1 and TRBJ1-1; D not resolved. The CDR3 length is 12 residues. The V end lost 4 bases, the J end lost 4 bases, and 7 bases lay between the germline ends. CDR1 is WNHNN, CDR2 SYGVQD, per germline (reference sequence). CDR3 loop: CASSGVSTEAFF. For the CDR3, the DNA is TGCGCCAGCAGTGGGGTGAGCACTGAAGCTTTCTTT.

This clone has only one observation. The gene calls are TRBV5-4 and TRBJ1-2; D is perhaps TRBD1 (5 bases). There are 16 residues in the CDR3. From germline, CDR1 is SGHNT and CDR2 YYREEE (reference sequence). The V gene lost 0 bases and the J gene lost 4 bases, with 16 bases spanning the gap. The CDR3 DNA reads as TGTGCCAGCAGCTTGGGACGGGACGGACCAATCTATGGCTACACCTTC. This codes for CASSLGRDGPIYGYTF.

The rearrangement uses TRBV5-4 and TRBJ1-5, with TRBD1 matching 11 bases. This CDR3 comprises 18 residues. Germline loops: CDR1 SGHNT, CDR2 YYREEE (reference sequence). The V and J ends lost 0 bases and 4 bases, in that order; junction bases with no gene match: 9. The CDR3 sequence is CASSLAVRTGGGNQPQHF. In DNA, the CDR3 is TGTGCCAGCAGCTTGGCAGTCCGGACAGGGGGCGGAAATCAGCCCCAGCATTTT. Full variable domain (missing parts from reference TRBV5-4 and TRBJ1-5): ETGVTQSPTHLIKTRGQQVTLRCSSQSGHNTVSWYQQALGQGPQFIFQYYREEENGRGNFPPRFSGLQFPNYSSELNVNALELDDSALYLCASSLAVRTGGGNQPQHFGDGTRLSIL.

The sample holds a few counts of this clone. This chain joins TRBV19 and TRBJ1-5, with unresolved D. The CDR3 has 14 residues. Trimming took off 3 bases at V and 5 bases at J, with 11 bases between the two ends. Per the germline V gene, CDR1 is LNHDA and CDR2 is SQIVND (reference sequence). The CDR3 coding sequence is TGTGCCAGTAGTATTAGGCGGGAGTATCAGCCCCAGCATTTT. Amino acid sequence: CASSIRREYQPQHF.

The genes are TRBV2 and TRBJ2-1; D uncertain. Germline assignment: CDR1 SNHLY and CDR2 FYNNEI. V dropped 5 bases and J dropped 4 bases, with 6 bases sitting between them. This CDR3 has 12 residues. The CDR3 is CASSRIYNEQFF. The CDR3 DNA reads TGTGCCAGCAGTCGCATTTACAATGAGCAGTTCTTC.

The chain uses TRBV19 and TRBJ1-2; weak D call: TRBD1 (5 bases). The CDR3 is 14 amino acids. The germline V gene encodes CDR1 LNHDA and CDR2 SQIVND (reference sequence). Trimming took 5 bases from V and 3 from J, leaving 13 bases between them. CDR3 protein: CASSVGDSYYGYTF. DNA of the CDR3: TGTGCCAGTAGTGTAGGGGACTCCTACTATGGCTACACCTTC.

The CDR3 reads CATATGQGVNEQYF. CDR3 bases: TGTGCCACCGCCACCGGACAGGGGGTCAACGAGCAGTACTTC. The V and J genes are TRBV15 and TRBJ2-7, with 10 bases that match TRBD1. The germline CDR1 and CDR2 sequences are LNHNV and YYDKDF (reference sequence). This CDR3 has 14 amino acids. V lost 8 bases to trimming and J lost 5 bases; unmatched junction nucleotides: 9.

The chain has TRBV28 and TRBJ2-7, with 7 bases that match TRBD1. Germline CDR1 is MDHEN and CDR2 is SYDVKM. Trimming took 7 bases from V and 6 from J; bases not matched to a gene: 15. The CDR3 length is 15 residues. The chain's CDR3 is CASTVTRQGRSEQYF. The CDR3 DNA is TGTGCCAGCACGGTTACAAGACAGGGTAGAAGCGAGCAGTACTTC. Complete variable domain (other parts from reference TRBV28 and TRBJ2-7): DVKVTQSSRYLVKRTGEKVFLECVQDMDHENMFWYRQDPGLGLRLIYFSYDVKMKEKGDIPEGYSVSREKKERFSLILESASTNQTSMYLCASTVTRQGRSEQYFGPGTRLTVT.

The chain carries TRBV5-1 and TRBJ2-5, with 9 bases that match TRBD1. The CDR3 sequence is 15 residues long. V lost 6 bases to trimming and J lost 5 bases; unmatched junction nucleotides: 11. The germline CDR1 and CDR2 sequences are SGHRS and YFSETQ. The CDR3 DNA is TGCGCCAGCAATAATGGGGACAGGGAGACGGAGACCCAGTACTTC. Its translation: CASNNGDRETETQYF.

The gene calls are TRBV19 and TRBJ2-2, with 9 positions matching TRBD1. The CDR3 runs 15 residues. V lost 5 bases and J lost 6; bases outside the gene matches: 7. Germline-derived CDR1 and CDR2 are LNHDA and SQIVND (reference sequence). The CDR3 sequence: CASSPGQGWAGELFF. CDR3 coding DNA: TGTGCCAGTAGTCCCGGACAGGGGTGGGCCGGGGAGCTGTTTTTT.

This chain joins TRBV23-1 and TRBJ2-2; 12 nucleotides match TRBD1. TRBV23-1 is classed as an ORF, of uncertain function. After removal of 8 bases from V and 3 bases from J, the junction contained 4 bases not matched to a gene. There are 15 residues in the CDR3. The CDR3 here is CASGTGGADTGELFF. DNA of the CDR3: TGCGCCAGCGGGACAGGGGGCGCAGACACCGGGGAGCTGTTTTTT.

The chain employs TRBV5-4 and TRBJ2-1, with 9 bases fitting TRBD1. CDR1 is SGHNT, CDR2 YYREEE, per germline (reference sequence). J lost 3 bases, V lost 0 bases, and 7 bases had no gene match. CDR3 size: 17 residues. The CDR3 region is CASSLGGPGQGYNEQFF. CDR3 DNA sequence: TGTGCCAGCAGCTTGGGCGGACCGGGACAGGGCTACAATGAGCAGTTCTTC.

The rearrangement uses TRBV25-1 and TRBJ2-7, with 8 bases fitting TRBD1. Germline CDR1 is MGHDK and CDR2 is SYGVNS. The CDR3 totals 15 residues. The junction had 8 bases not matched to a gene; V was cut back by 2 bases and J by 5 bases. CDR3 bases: TGTGCCAGCAGTGAAGAGGGCAGGGGGCGCGACGAGCAGTACTTC. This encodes CASSEEGRGRDEQYF.

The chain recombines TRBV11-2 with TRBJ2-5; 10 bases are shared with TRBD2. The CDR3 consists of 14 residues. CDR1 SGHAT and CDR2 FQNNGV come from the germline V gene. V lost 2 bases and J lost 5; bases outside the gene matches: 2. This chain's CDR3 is CASSLQREGETQYF. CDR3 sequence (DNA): TGTGCCAGCAGCTTACAGCGGGAGGGGGAGACCCAGTACTTC. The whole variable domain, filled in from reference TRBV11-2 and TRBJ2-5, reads EAGVAQSPRYKIIEKRQSVAFWCNPISGHATLYWYQQILGQGPKLLIQFQNNGVVDDSQLPKDRFSAERLKGVDSTLKIQPAKLEDSAVYLCASSLQREGETQYFGPGTRLLVL.

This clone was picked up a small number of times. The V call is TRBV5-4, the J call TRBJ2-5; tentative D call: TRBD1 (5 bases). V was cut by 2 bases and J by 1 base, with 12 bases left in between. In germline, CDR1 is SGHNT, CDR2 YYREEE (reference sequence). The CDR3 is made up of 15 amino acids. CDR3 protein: CASSFGQGLQETQYF. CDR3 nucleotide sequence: TGTGCCAGCAGCTTCGGCCAGGGCCTCCAAGAGACCCAGTACTTC.

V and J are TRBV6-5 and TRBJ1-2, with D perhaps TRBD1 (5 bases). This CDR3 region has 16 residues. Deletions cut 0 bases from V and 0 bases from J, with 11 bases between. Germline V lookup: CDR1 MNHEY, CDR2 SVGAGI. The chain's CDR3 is CASSYSGQLANYGYTF. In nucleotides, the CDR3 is TGTGCCAGCAGTTACTCGGGGCAGCTAGCTAACTATGGCTACACCTTC.

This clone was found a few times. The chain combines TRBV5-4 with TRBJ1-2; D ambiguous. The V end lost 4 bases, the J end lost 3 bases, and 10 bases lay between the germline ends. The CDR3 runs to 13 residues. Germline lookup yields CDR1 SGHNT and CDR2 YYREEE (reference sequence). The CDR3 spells CASSLIGYYGYTF. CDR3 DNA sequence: TGTGCCAGCAGCCTCATAGGATACTATGGCTACACCTTC.

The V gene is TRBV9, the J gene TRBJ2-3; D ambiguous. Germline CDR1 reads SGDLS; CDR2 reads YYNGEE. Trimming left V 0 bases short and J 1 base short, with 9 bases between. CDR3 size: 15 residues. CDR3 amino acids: CASSVVAMGTDTQYF. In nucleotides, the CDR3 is TGTGCCAGCAGCGTAGTTGCGATGGGCACAGATACGCAGTATTTT.

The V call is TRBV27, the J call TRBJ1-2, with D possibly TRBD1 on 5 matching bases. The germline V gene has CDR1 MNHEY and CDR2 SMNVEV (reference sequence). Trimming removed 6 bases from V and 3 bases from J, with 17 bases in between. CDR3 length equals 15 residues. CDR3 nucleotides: TGTGCCAGCAGCAGGGCCAATCTACCTCACTATGGCTACACCTTC. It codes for CASSRANLPHYGYTF.

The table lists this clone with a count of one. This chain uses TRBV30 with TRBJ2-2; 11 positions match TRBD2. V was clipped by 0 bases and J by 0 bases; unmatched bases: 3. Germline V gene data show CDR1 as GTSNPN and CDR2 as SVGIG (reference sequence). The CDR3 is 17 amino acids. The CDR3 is CAWSVLAGATNTGELFF. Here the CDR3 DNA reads TGTGCCTGGAGTGTACTAGCGGGAGCTACGAACACCGGGGAGCTGTTTTTT.

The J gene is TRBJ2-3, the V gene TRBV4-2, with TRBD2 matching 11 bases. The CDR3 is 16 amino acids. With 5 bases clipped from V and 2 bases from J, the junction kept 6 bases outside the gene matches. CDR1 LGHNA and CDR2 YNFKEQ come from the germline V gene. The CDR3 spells CASSSIAGGTTDTQYF. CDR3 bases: TGTGCCAGCAGCTCCATAGCGGGAGGGACCACAGATACGCAGTATTTT.

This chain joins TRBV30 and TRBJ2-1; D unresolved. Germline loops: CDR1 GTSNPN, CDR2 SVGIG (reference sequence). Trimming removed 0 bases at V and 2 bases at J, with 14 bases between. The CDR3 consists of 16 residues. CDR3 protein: CAWSVNWDPTYNEQFF. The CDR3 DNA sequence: TGTGCCTGGAGTGTCAACTGGGATCCTACCTACAATGAGCAGTTCTTC.

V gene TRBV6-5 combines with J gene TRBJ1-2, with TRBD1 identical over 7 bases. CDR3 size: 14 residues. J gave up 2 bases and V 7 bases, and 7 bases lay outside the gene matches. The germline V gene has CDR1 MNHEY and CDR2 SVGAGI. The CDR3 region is CASNRAGGNYGYTF. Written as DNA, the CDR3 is TGTGCCAGCAACCGGGCAGGGGGAAACTATGGCTACACCTTC.

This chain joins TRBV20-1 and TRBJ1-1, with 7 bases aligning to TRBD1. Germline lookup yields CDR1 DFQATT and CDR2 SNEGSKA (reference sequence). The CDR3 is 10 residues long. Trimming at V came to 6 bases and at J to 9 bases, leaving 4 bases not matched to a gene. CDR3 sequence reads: CSAVTGKAFF. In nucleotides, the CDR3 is TGCAGTGCGGTGACAGGGAAAGCTTTCTTT.